The next 8 T cell receptor beta chains were all read from a single sample in a study of blood T cell repertoires in COVID-19. Assay used: immunoSEQ multiplex PCR; TCRdb lists only in-frame clones, some missing. Among under 55,000 clones listed, approximately 80% were seen once. The sequenced sample consisted of PBMCs or T cells enriched from blood (not recorded which). The origin of the receptors is a woman in her 50s with acute COVID-19.

CDR3 residues: CASSFLPSTGANEKLFF. The CDR3, as DNA: TGTGCCAGCAGCTTCCTCCCGTCGACAGGGGCTAATGAAAAACTGTTTTTT. The rearrangement links TRBV7-9 to TRBJ1-4; 8 bases are a match to TRBD1. From germline, CDR1 is SEHNR and CDR2 FQNEAQ (reference sequence). This CDR3 has 17 residues. V trimming: 3 bases; J trimming: 3 bases; junction bases outside the gene matches: 9.

The chain has TRBV9 and TRBJ1-1, with a possible D match to TRBD1 (6 bases). V was trimmed by 0 bases and J by 7 bases, leaving 7 bases between them. The CDR3 sequence is 12 residues long. Per the germline V gene, CDR1 is SGDLS and CDR2 is YYNGEE. CDR3 sequence reads: CASSVGTDEAFF. The CDR3 nucleotides are TGTGCCAGCAGCGTAGGGACAGATGAAGCTTTCTTT.

The chain recombines TRBV18 with TRBJ2-7, with 9 bases matching TRBD1. Germline V gives CDR1 KGHSH, CDR2 LQKENI. The CDR3 contains 17 residues. With V trimmed by 0 bases and J by 3 bases, 9 bases remained unmatched. Written as DNA, the CDR3 is TGTGCCAGCTCACCACCCAGGGGACAGGGAGGGAACTACGAGCAGTACTTC. This codes for CASSPPRGQGGNYEQYF.

The DNA for the CDR3 is TGTGCCAGCAGTTTACAATACACTGAAGCTTTCTTT. Its translation: CASSLQYTEAFF. The chain combines TRBV12-3 or TRBV12-4 with TRBJ1-1; D is unresolved. Trimming took off 2 bases at V and 3 bases at J, with 4 bases between the two ends. There are 12 residues in the CDR3.

The genes are TRBV6-5 and TRBJ2-1; the D is unclear. This CDR3 region has 16 residues. V lost 0 bases to trimming and J lost 2 bases, with 11 bases between them. Germline V lookup: CDR1 MNHEY, CDR2 SVGAGI. This CDR3 reads CASSYSGRTTYNEQFF. CDR3 nucleotides: TGTGCCAGCAGTTACTCGGGTCGCACTACCTACAATGAGCAGTTCTTC.

V is TRBV5-1 and J is TRBJ1-1, with TRBD1 identical over 7 bases. Germline loops: CDR1 SGHRS, CDR2 YFSETQ. This CDR3 is 16 amino acids long. The ends lost 1 base at V and 5 bases at J; junction bases unmatched: 11. CDR3 sequence (DNA): TGCGCCAGCAGCTTGAGGAGGGGGCGGGTTTCGACTGAAGCTTTCTTT. It is translated as CASSLRRGRVSTEAFF.

This chain connects TRBV10-3 to TRBJ2-5, with D hard to call. Looked up from germline, CDR1 is ENHRY and CDR2 is SYGVKD. This CDR3 spans 15 amino acids. Deletions cut 0 bases from V and 1 base from J, with 9 bases between. The CDR3 nucleotides read TGTGCCATCAGTGAGTCGTCGATCAGCCAAGAGACCCAGTACTTC. Residues: CAISESSISQETQYF.

The V gene is TRBV24-1, the J gene TRBJ2-5, with TRBD2 matching 9 bases. The CDR3 consists of 16 residues. V gave up 9 bases and J gave up 5 bases; unmatched junction bases: 15. The germline V gene encodes CDR1 KGHDR and CDR2 SFDVKD. In DNA form, the CDR3 reads TGTGCCACCTCCGAAGGAGGGACCGGACTAGCGGAGACCCAGTACTTC. Its translation: CATSEGGTGLAETQYF.